A single sample is the source of the 23 T cell receptor beta chains below, sequenced in a study of blood T cell repertoires in COVID-19. Sequenced by immunoSEQ multiplex PCR; TCRdb stores in-frame clones only, minus some. Of around 29,000 clones in the sample, approximately 88% were seen once. Sequenced material: peripheral blood. These TCRs come from a human donor in a cohort sampled during active COVID-19.

The chain links TRBV11-3 to TRBJ2-3; 8 positions match TRBD2. Germline V CDR1 and CDR2: SGHNT, YENEEA. V lost 5 bases, J lost 3 bases, and 10 bases stayed unmatched. The CDR3 totals 16 residues. The CDR3 reads CASSHGGALGTDTQYF. DNA of the CDR3: TGTGCCAGCAGCCACGGGGGGGCCTTAGGGACAGATACGCAGTATTTT. The full variable domain, in which reference TRBV11-3 and TRBJ2-3 provide the parts outside the CDR3, is EAGVVQSPRYKIIEKKQPVAFWCNPISGHNTLYWYLQNLGQGPELLIRYENEEAVDDSQLPKDRFSAERLKGVDSTLKIQPAELGDSAVYLCASSHGGALGTDTQYFGPGTRLTVL.

This rearrangement joins TRBV19 to TRBJ2-5; 7 positions match TRBD1. The V gene end was trimmed by 5 bases and the J gene end by 5 bases; junction bases not matched to a gene: 8. CDR1 and CDR2 (germline): LNHDA, SQIVND (reference sequence). This CDR3 has 14 residues. The CDR3, as DNA: TGTGCCAGTAGTTCGTTAGGGGGCCGGGAGACCCAGTACTTC. Translating it yields CASSSLGGRETQYF.

The chain recombines TRBV3-1 (or the pseudogene TRBV3-2) with TRBJ2-7; weak D call: TRBD1 (6 bases). V was pared by 0 bases and J by 0 bases, with 18 bases between. CDR3 length: 18 amino acids. The germline V gene encodes CDR1 LGHDT and CDR2 YNNKEL (reference sequence). The CDR3 nucleotides are TGTGCCAGCAGCCAAGACTCCCCCCAGGGGCCCAGCTCCTACGAGCAGTACTTC. This gives the protein CASSQDSPQGPSSYEQYF.

The V and J genes are TRBV5-6 and TRBJ1-2, with unresolved D. The CDR3 has 15 amino acids. Germline loops: CDR1 SGHDT, CDR2 YYEEEE. Trimming took off 5 bases at V and 4 bases at J, with 18 bases between the two ends. In DNA form, the CDR3 reads TGTGCCAGCAGTGTTAGGGCTGATGGAGGCTATGGCTACACCTTC. It is translated as CASSVRADGGYGYTF.

The chain is built from TRBV19 and TRBJ2-3; 7 bases fit TRBD2. This CDR3 has 12 amino acids. In germline, CDR1 is LNHDA, CDR2 SQIVND (reference sequence). With V trimmed by 11 bases and J by 2 bases, 4 bases remained unmatched. For the CDR3, the DNA is TGTGCCTCCCGGGGGGACACAGATACGCAGTATTTT. Encoded protein: CASRGDTDTQYF.

This chain connects TRBV9 to TRBJ2-3, with D hard to call. This CDR3 spans 14 amino acids. Germline CDR1 reads SGDLS; CDR2 reads YYNGEE. Trimming removed 0 bases at V and 4 bases at J, with 9 bases between. Here the CDR3 DNA reads TGTGCCAGCAGCGTAGCTGCCTACCCAGATACGCAGTATTTT. As protein: CASSVAAYPDTQYF.

The chain carries TRBV19 and TRBJ1-2, with 7 bases identical to TRBD1. V trimming: 5 bases; J trimming: 8 bases; junction bases outside the gene matches: 11. The CDR3 extends over 14 amino acids. Germline CDR1 reads LNHDA; CDR2 reads SQIVND (reference sequence). CDR3 in DNA: TGTGCCAGTAGTGAGGGGGCCAGGAATGGAGGCTACACCTTC. Its translation: CASSEGARNGGYTF. The complete variable domain, with remaining parts taken from reference TRBV19 and TRBJ1-2, reads DGGITQSPKYLFRKEGQNVTLSCEQNLNHDAMYWYRQDPGQGLRLIYYSQIVNDFQKGDIAEGYSVSREKKESFPLTVTSAQKNPTAFYLCASSEGARNGGYTFGSGTRLTVV.

The chain uses TRBV5-1 and TRBJ1-4, with D unclear. V lost 5 bases, J lost 0 bases, and 8 bases lay in between. Germline-derived CDR1 and CDR2 are SGHRS and YFSETQ. The CDR3 totals 14 residues. Written as DNA, the CDR3 is TGCGCCAGCAGAAACAGTCCAACTAATGAAAAACTGTTTTTT. Encoded protein: CASRNSPTNEKLFF.

V gene TRBV6-4 combines with J gene TRBJ2-2; perhaps TRBD1 as D (5 bases). CDR1 MRHNA and CDR2 SNTAGT come from the germline V gene. The CDR3 has 16 residues. Trimming took off 0 bases at V and 3 bases at J, with 11 bases between the two ends. Written as DNA, the CDR3 is TGTGCCAGCAGTGACTCAGGGGCTTGGGACACCGGGGAGCTGTTTTTT. It yields the protein CASSDSGAWDTGELFF.

V is TRBV19 and J is TRBJ1-2, with 8 nucleotides matching TRBD1. CDR3 length: 14 amino acids. Looked up from germline, CDR1 is LNHDA and CDR2 is SQIVND (reference sequence). Losses at the gene ends were 4 bases for V and 8 bases for J; bases not matched to a gene: 9. The CDR3 nucleotides are TGTGCCAGTAGTAGCCCTCGGACAGGGTGGGGCTACACCTTC. Its translation is CASSSPRTGWGYTF.

The sample holds one count of this clone. The chain recombines TRBV6-1 with TRBJ2-1; no clear D. Germline lookup yields CDR1 MNHNS and CDR2 SASEGT. The V end was cut by 3 bases, the J end by 8 bases, with 8 bases between. The CDR3 consists of 12 residues. Here the CDR3 DNA reads TGTGCCAGCAGTGACCTATCGGATGAGCAGTTCTTC. This sequence encodes CASSDLSDEQFF.

CDR3 amino acids: CASSLSSSGGETQYF. For the CDR3, the DNA is TGCGCCAGCAGCTTGTCATCCAGCGGAGGAGAGACCCAGTACTTC. V and J are TRBV5-1 and TRBJ2-5; perhaps TRBD2 as D (5 bases). CDR1 SGHRS and CDR2 YFSETQ come from the germline V gene. The CDR3 totals 15 residues. Trimming cost V 1 base and J 4 bases, with 14 bases left between them.

The chain uses TRBV25-1 and TRBJ2-1; 7 bases agree with TRBD2. After removal of 1 base from V and 8 bases from J, the junction contained 5 bases not matched to a gene. The CDR3 is 14 residues long. Per germline, CDR1 MGHDK and CDR2 SYGVNS. The CDR3 sequence is CASSEFRTRDEQFF. The CDR3 DNA is TGTGCCAGCAGTGAATTTCGGACTAGGGATGAGCAGTTCTTC.

This sequence joins TRBV6-2 or TRBV6-3 and TRBJ2-7, with a tentative D call TRBD2 (7 bases). Germline CDR1 is MNHEY and CDR2 is SVGEGT. CDR3 length: 15 amino acids. The V and J ends lost 1 base and 3 bases respectively, with 13 bases between them. In DNA form, the CDR3 reads TGTGCCAGCAGTTACTTGGCGGGGGACAACTACGAGCAGTACTTC. Translated: CASSYLAGDNYEQYF.

This clone was detected only once. The rearrangement joins TRBV6-6 to TRBJ2-7; 10 positions match TRBD2. This CDR3 comprises 16 residues. Germline values: CDR1 MNHNY, CDR2 SVGAGI (reference sequence). Trimming took 3 bases from V and 4 from J; bases not matched to a gene: 9. Here the CDR3 reads CASSYGLAGVSYEQYF. The CDR3 DNA follows: TGTGCCAGCAGTTATGGGCTAGCGGGGGTTTCGTACGAGCAGTACTTC.

This chain links TRBV12-3 or TRBV12-4 with TRBJ2-5; D is perhaps TRBD2 (6 bases). The CDR3 totals 12 residues. V lost 3 bases, J lost 7 bases, and 9 bases lay in between. The CDR3 is CASSLRGGTQYF. DNA of the CDR3: TGTGCCAGCAGTTTGCGGGGCGGGACCCAGTACTTC.

The chain employs TRBV9 and TRBJ2-7; perhaps TRBD2 as D (5 bases). Deletions cut 1 base from V and 3 bases from J, with 14 bases between. CDR3 size: 15 residues. Germline CDR1 and CDR2: SGDLS and YYNGEE. The CDR3 nucleotides read TGTGCCAGCAGCGTAAATACCGGGCGGGTCTACGAGCAGTACTTC. Translated, it gives CASSVNTGRVYEQYF.

The rearrangement uses TRBV6-5 and TRBJ2-7, with TRBD2 matching over 8 bases. CDR1 MNHEY and CDR2 SVGAGI come from the germline V gene. The V segment lost 0 bases and the J segment 0 bases; nucleotides outside the gene matches: 4. This CDR3 is built from 16 residues. This CDR3 is CASSYSSGGLSYEQYF. The CDR3 region has the DNA TGTGCCAGCAGTTACTCCAGCGGGGGCCTCTCCTACGAGCAGTACTTC.

V is TRBV7-8 and J is TRBJ2-3, with TRBD1 matching 7 bases. Germline CDR1 is SGHVS and CDR2 is FQNEAQ. CDR3 size: 14 residues. J gave up 6 bases and V 5 bases, and 8 bases lay outside the gene matches. The CDR3: CASSQQGTTDTQYF. The CDR3 region has the DNA TGTGCCAGCAGCCAACAGGGGACGACGGATACGCAGTATTTT.

The chain recombines TRBV9 with TRBJ2-3, with a possible D match to TRBD1 (7 bases). V lost 0 bases to trimming and J lost 0 bases, with 14 bases between them. CDR1 is SGDLS and CDR2 is YYNGEE in the germline V gene. This CDR3 region has 17 residues. CDR3 loop: CASSVVARGASTDTQYF. Here the CDR3 DNA reads TGTGCCAGCAGCGTAGTCGCCAGGGGGGCAAGCACAGATACGCAGTATTTT. The full variable domain, with the rest looked up from reference TRBV9 and TRBJ2-3, is DSGVTQTPKHLITATGQRVTLRCSPRSGDLSVYWYQQSLDQGLQFLIQYYNGEERAKGNILERFSAQQFPDLHSELNLSSLELGDSALYFCASSVVARGASTDTQYFGPGTRLTVL.

By share of the sample, this clone is medium-sized. The chain is built from TRBV27 and TRBJ2-7, with D possibly TRBD2 on 6 matching bases. The CDR3 extends over 14 amino acids. Germline V gene lookup returns CDR1 MNHEY and CDR2 SMNVEV (reference sequence). The ends were cut back, 5 bases at V and 7 bases at J, with 18 bases in the middle. DNA for the CDR3: TGTGCCAGCAGTCCCCGGGACGGCGGGGAAGAGCAGTACTTC. Translated, it gives CASSPRDGGEEQYF.

The V gene is TRBV19, the J gene TRBJ2-1; 7 nucleotides agree with TRBD2. This CDR3 contains 15 residues. Germline CDR1 is LNHDA and CDR2 is SQIVND (reference sequence). V was clipped by 7 bases and J by 7 bases; unmatched bases: 13. CDR3 amino acids: CASIETGSGGNEQFF. Written as DNA, the CDR3 is TGTGCCAGTATCGAAACAGGTTCCGGGGGGAATGAGCAGTTCTTC.

The CDR3 here is CALGVGRASGANVLTF. Here the CDR3 DNA reads TGTGCGCTGGGGGTGGGGAGGGCTTCTGGGGCCAACGTCCTGACTTTC. This chain links TRBV5-4 with TRBJ2-6; the match to TRBD2 covers 7 bases. The CDR3 has 16 residues. Germline V CDR1 and CDR2: SGHNT, YYREEE (reference sequence).